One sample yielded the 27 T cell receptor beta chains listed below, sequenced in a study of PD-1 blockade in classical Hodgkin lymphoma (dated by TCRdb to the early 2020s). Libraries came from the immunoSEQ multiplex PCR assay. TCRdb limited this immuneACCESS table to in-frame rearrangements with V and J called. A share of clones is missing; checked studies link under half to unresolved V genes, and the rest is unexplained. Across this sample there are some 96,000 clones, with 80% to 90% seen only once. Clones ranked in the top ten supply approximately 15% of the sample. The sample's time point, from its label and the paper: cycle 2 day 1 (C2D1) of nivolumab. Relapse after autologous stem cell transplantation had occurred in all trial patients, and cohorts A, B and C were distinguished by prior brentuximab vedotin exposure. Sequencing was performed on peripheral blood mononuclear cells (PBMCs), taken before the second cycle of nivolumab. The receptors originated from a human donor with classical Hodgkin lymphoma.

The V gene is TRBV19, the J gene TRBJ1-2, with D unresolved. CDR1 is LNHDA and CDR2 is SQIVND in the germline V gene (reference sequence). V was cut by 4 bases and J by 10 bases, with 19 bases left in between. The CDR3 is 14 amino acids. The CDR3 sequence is CASSRRPGHGAYTF. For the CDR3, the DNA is TGTGCCAGTAGTAGGAGACCGGGTCATGGAGCCTACACCTTC.

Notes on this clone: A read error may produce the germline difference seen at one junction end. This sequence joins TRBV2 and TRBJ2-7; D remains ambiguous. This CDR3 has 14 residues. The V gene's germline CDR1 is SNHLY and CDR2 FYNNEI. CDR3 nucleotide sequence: TGTGCCAGCAGTGAAGGCGGTGGGTTTGGCACTCGTAACTTC. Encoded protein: CASSEGGGFGTRNF.

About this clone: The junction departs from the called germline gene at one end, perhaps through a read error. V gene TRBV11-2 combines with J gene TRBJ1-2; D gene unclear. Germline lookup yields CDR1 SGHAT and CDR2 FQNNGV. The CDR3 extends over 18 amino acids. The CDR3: CASSLRVAAFGANYGYTF. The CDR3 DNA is TGTGCCAGCAGCTTGAGGGTTGCCGCTTTCGGAGCTAACTATGGCTATACCTTC. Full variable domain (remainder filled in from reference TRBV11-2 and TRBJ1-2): EAGVAQSPRYKIIEKRQSVAFWCNPISGHATLYWYQQILGQGPKLLIQFQNNGVVDDSQLPKDRFSAERLKGVDSTLKIQPAKLEDSAVYLCASSLRVAAFGANYGYTFGSGTRLTVV.

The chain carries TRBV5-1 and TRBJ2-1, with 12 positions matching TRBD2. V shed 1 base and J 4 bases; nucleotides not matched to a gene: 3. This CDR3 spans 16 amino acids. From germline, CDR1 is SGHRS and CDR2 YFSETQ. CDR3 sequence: CASSLSTSGRYNEQFF. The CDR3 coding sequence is TGCGCCAGCAGCTTGTCGACTAGCGGGAGATACAATGAGCAGTTCTTC.

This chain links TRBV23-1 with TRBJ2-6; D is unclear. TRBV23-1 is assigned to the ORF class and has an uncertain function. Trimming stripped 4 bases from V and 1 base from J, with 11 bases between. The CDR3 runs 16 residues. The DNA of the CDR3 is TGCGCCAGCAGTCCCCCCGGGCCTTCTGGGGCCAACGTCCTGACTTTC. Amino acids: CASSPPGPSGANVLTF.

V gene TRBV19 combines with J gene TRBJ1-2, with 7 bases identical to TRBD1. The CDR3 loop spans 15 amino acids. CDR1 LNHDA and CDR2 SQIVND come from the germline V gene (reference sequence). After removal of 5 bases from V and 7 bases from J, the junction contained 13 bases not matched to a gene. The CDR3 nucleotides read TGTGCCAGTAGTCCCCTGGACAGGCCAGGAGGTGGCTACACCTTC. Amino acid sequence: CASSPLDRPGGGYTF.

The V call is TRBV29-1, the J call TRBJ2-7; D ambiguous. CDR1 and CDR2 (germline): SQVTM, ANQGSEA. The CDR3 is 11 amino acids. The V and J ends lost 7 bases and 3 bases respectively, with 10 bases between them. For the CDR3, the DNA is TGCAGCGCGACCTGGGGCTACGAGCAGTACTTC. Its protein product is CSATWGYEQYF.

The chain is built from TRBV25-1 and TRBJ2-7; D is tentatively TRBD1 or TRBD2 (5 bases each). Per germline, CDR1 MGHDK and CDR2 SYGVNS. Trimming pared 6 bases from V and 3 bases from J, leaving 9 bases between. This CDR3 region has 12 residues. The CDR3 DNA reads TGTGCCAGCAGGGGGGTGGGCTACGAGCAGTACTTC. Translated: CASRGVGYEQYF.

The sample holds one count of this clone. The DNA of the CDR3 is TGTGCCAGCAGCCCTATTACTCAACTCGAAAATCAGCCCCAGCATTTT. Protein product: CASSPITQLENQPQHF. This chain joins TRBV6-6 and TRBJ1-5; D not certain. The V gene's germline CDR1 is MNHNY and CDR2 SVGAGI (reference sequence). The germline V and J ends were trimmed by 6 bases and 4 bases, with 19 bases remaining between them. The CDR3 totals 16 residues.

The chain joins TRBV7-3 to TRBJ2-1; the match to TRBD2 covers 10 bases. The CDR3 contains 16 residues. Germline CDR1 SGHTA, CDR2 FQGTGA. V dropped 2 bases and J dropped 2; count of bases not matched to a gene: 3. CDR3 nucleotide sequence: TGTGCCAGCAGCTTACTAGCGGGGGCCACCTACAATGAGCAGTTCTTC. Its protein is CASSLLAGATYNEQFF.

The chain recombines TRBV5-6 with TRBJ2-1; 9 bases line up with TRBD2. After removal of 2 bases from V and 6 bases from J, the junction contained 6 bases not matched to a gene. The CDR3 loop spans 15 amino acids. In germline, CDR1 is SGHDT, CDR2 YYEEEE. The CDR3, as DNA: TGTGCCAGCAGCTTCTTTAGCGGGAGCGGCAATGAGCAGTTCTTC. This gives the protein CASSFFSGSGNEQFF.

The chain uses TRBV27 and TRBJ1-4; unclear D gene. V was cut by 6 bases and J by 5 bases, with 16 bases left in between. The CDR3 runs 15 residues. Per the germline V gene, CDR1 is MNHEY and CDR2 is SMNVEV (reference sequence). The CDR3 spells CASSSLKAGNEKLFF. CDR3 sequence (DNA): TGTGCCAGCAGCTCGCTTAAGGCCGGAAATGAAAAACTGTTTTTT.

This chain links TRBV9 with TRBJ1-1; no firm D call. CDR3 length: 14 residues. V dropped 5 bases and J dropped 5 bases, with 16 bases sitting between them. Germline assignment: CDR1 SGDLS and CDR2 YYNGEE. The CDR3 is CASSAIGSRTEAFF. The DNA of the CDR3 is TGTGCCAGCAGTGCTATCGGGTCGCGGACTGAAGCTTTCTTT.

The CDR3 region is CASSLTTDTQYF. In DNA form, the CDR3 reads TGTGCCAGCAGCTTAACCACAGATACGCAGTATTTT. V gene TRBV11-3 combines with J gene TRBJ2-3; D call uncertain. The ends were cut back, 2 bases at V and 2 bases at J, with 2 bases in the middle. CDR3 length: 12 residues. CDR1 is SGHNT and CDR2 is YENEEA in the germline V gene.

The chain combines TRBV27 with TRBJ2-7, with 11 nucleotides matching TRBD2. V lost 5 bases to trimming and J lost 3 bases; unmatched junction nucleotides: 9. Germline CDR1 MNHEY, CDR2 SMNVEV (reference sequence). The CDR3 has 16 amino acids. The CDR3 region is CASSPLAGGLLYEQYF. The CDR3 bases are TGTGCCAGCAGTCCGTTAGCGGGAGGGCTCCTCTACGAGCAGTACTTC.

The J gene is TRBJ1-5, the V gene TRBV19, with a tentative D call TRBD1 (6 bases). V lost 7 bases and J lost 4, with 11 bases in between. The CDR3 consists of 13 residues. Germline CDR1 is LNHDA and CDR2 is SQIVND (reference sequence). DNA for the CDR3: TGTGCCAGTACCGGGGGGCGAAATCAGCCCCAGCATTTT. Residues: CASTGGRNQPQHF.

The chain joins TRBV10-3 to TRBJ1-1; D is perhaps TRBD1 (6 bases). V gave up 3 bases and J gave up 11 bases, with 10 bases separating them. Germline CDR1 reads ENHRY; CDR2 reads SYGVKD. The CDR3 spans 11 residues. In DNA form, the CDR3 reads TGTGCCATCAGTGAAGGGGGACGCGCTTTCTTT. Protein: CAISEGGRAFF.

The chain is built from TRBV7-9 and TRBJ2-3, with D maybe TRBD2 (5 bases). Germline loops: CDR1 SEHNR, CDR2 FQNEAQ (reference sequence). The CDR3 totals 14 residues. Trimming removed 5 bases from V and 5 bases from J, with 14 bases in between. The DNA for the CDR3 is TGTGCCAGCAGCCGACTAAATCCCCAAGATACGCAGTATTTT. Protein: CASSRLNPQDTQYF.

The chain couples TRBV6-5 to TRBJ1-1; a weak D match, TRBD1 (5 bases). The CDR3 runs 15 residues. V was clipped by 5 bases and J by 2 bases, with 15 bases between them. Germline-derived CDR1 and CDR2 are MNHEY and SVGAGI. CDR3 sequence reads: CASSPRGAANTEAFF. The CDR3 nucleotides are TGTGCCAGCAGTCCCCGAGGGGCAGCTAACACTGAAGCTTTCTTT.

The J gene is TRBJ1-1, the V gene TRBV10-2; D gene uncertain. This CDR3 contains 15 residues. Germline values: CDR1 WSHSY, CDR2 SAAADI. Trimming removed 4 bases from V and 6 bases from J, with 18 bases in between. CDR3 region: CASSALTVSNAEAFF. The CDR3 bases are TGCGCCAGCAGTGCCTTGACGGTTTCTAACGCTGAAGCTTTCTTT.

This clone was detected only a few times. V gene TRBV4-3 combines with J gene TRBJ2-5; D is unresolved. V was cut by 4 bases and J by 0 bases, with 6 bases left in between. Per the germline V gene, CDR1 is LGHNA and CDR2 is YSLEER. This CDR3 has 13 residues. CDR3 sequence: CASSLAYQETQYF. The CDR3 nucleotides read TGCGCCAGCAGCCTGGCGTACCAAGAGACCCAGTACTTC.

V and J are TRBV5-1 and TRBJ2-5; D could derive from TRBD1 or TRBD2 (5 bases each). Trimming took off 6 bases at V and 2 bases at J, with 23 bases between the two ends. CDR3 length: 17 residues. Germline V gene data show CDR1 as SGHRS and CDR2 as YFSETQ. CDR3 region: CASTQSDSGTGQETQYF. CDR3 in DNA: TGCGCCAGCACTCAGTCGGACTCCGGGACGGGTCAAGAGACCCAGTACTTC.

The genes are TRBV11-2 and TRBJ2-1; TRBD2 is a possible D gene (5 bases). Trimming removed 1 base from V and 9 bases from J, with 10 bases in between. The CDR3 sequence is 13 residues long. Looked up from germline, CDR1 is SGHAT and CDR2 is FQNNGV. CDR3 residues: CASSLVRASEQFF. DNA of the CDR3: TGTGCCAGCAGCTTAGTGAGGGCATCTGAGCAGTTCTTC.

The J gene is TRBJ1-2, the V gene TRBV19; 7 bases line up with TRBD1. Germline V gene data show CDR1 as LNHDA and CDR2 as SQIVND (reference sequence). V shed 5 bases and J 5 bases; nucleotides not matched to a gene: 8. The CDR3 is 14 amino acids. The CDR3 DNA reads TGTGCCAGTAGTGGAATACAGGGGCCTTATGGCTACACCTTC. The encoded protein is CASSGIQGPYGYTF.

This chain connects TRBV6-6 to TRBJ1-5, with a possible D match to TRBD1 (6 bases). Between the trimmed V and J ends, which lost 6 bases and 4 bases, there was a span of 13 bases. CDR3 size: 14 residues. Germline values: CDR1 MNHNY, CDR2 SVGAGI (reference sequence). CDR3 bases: TGTGCCAGCAGACTCAGCGGACAGAATCAGCCCCAGCATTTT. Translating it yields CASRLSGQNQPQHF.

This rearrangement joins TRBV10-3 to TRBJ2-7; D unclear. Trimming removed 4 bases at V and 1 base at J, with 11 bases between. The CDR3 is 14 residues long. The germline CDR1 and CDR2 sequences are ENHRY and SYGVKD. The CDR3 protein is CAISVRGASYEQYF. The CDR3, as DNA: TGTGCCATCAGTGTCAGAGGTGCTTCCTACGAGCAGTACTTC.

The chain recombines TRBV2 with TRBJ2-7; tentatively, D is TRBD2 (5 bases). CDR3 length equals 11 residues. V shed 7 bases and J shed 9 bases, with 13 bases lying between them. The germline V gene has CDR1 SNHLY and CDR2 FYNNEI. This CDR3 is CASTRAEGQYF. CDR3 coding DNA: TGTGCCAGCACGCGGGCCGAAGGGCAGTACTTC.